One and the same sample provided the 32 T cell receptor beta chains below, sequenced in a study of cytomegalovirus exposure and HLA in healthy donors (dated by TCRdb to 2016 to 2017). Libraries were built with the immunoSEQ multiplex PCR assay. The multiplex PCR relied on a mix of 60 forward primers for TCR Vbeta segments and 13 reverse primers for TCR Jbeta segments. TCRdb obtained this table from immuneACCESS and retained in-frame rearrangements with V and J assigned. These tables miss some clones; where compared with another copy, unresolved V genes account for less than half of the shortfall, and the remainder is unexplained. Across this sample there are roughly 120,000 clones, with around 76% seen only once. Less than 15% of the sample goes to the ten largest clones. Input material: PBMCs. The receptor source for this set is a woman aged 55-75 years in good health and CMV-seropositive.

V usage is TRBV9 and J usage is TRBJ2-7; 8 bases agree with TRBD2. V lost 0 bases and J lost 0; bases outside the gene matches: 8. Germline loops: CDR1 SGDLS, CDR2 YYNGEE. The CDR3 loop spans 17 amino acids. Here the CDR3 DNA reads TGTGCCAGCAGCGTAGCCCCGGGCGGGGGGAACTCCTACGAGCAGTACTTC. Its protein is CASSVAPGGGNSYEQYF.

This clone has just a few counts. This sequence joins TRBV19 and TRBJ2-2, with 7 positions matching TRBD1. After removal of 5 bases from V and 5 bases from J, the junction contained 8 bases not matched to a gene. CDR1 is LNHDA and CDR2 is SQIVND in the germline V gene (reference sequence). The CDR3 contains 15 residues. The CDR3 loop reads CASSPDRVGTGELFF. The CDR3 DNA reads TGTGCCAGTAGTCCCGACAGGGTAGGGACCGGGGAGCTGTTTTTT.

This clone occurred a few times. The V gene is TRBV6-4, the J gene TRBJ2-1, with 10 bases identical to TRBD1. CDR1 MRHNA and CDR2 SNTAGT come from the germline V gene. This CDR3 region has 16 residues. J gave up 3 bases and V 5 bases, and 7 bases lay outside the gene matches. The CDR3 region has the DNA TGTGCCAGCAGTCAGACAGGGGGCGATGTCTACAATGAGCAGTTCTTC. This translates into CASSQTGGDVYNEQFF.

CDR3 protein: CASSLAHRSTDTQYF. The CDR3 nucleotides read TGTGCCAGCAGCTTAGCGCACAGAAGCACAGATACGCAGTATTTT. The chain is built from TRBV7-7 and TRBJ2-3; D not certain. V lost 0 bases and J lost 0, with 7 bases in between. This CDR3 region has 15 residues. Germline V CDR1 and CDR2: SSHAT, FNYEAQ (reference sequence).

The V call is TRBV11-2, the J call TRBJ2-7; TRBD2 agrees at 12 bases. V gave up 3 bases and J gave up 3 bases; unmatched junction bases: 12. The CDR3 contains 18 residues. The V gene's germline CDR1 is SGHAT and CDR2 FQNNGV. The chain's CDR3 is CASSFQLAGGPGNYEQYF. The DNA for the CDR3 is TGTGCCAGCAGCTTTCAGCTAGCGGGGGGGCCGGGGAACTACGAGCAGTACTTC. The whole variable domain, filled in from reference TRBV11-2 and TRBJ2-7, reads EAGVAQSPRYKIIEKRQSVAFWCNPISGHATLYWYQQILGQGPKLLIQFQNNGVVDDSQLPKDRFSAERLKGVDSTLKIQPAKLEDSAVYLCASSFQLAGGPGNYEQYFGPGTRLTVT.

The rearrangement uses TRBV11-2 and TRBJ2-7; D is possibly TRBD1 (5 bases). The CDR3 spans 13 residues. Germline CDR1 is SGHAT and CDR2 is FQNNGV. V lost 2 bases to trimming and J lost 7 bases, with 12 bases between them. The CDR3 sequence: CASSLRQSGEQYF. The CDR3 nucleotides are TGTGCCAGCAGCTTAAGACAGTCCGGGGAGCAGTACTTC.

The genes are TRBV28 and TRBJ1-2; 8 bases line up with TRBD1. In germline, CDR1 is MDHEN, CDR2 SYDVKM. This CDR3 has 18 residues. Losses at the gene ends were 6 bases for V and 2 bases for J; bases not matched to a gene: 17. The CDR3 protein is CASSSQLPVRGQNYGYTF. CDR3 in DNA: TGTGCCAGCAGCTCACAATTACCGGTCAGGGGGCAAAACTATGGCTACACCTTC.

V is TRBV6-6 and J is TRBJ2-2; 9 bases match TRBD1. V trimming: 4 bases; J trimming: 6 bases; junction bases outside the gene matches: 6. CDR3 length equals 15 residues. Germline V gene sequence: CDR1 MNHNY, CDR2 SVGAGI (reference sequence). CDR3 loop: CASSFQGTGPGELFF. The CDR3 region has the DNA TGTGCCAGCAGTTTCCAGGGGACAGGGCCCGGGGAGCTGTTTTTT.

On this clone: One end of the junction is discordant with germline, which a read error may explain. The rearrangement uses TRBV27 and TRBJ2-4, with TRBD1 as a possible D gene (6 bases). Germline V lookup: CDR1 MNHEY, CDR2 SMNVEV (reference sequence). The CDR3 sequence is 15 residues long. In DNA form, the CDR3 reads TGTGCCAGCAGTTTCGGTTTGGGGGCCAAAAACAGTCAGTACTTC. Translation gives CASSFGLGAKNSQYF.

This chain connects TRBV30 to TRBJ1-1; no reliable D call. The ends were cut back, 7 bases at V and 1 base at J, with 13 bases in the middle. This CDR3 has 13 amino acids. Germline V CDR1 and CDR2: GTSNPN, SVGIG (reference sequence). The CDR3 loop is CASRRQQNTEAFF. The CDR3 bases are TGTGCCTCTAGACGGCAACAGAACACTGAAGCTTTCTTT.

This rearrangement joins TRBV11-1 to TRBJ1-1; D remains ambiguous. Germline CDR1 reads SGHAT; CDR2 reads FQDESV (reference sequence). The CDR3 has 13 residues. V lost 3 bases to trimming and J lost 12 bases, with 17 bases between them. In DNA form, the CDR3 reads TGTGCCAGCAGCTTTTTTGGATCCCCGGGAACTTTCTTT. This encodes CASSFFGSPGTFF.

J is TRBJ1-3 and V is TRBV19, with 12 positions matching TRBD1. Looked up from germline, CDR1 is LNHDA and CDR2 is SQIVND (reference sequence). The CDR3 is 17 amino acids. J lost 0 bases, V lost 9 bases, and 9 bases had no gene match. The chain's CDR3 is CASKTGTGGISGNTIYF. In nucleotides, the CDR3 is TGTGCCAGCAAAACCGGGACAGGGGGCATCTCTGGAAACACCATATATTTT.

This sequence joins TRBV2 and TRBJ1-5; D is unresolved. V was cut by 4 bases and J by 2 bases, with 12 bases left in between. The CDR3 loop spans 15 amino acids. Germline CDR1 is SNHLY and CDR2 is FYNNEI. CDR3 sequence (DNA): TGTGCCAGCAGTGGGTCTCGAGGAGGCAATCAGCCCCAGCATTTT. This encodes CASSGSRGGNQPQHF.

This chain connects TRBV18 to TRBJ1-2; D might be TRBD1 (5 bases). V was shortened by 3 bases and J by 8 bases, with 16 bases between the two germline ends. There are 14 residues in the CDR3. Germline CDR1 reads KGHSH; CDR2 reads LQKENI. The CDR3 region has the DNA TGTGCCAGCTCACCCGGGGGACCTCCCGAGGGCTACACCTTC. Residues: CASSPGGPPEGYTF.

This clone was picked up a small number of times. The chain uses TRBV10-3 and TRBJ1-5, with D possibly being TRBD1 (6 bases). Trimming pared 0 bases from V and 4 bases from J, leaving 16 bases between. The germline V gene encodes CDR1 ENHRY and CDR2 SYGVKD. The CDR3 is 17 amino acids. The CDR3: CAISESRGNRANQPQHF. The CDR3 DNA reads TGTGCCATCAGTGAGTCAAGGGGAAACAGGGCTAATCAGCCCCAGCATTTT.

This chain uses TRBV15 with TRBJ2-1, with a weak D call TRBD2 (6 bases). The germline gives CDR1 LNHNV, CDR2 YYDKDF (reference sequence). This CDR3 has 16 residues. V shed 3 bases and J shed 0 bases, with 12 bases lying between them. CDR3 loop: CATSRGTSSSYNEQFF. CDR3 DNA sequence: TGTGCCACCAGCAGGGGGACTTCTAGCTCCTACAATGAGCAGTTCTTC.

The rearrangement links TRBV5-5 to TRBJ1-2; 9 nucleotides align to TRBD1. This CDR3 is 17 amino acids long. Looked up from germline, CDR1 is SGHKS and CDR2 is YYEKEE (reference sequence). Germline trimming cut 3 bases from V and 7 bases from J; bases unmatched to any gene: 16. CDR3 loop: CASSSGVGTGSGGGYTF. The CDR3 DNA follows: TGTGCCAGCAGCTCCGGTGTCGGGACAGGGTCAGGGGGTGGCTACACCTTC.

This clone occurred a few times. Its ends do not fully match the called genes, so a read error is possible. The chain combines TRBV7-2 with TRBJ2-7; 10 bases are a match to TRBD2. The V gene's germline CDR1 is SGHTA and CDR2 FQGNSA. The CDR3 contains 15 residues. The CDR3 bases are TGTGCCAGCAGCTTAGACCCAGCGGGGGGGTTTTTTCAGGACTTC. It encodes CASSLDPAGGFFQDF.

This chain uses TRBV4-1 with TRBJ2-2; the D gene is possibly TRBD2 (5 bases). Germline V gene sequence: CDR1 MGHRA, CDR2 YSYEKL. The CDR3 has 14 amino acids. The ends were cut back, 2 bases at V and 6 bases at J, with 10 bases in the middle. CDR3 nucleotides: TGCGCCAGCAGCCAAAAAGCGGAGGCCGGGGAGCTGTTTTTT. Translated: CASSQKAEAGELFF.

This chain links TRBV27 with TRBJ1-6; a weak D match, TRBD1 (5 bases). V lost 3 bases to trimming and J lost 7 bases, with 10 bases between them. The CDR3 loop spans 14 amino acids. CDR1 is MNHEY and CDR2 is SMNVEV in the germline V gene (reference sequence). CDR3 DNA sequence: TGTGCCAGCAGTTTCCAGCGACAGAATTCACCCCTCCACTTT. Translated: CASSFQRQNSPLHF.

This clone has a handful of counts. The CDR3 DNA follows: TGTGCCAGCAGCTTGGGGACAGCTTTAAACTATGGCTACACCTTC. It is translated as CASSLGTALNYGYTF. The chain combines TRBV5-4 with TRBJ1-2; tentative D call: TRBD1 (6 bases). V was pared by 0 bases and J by 2 bases, with 11 bases between. The germline CDR1 and CDR2 sequences are SGHNT and YYREEE (reference sequence). CDR3 length: 15 residues.

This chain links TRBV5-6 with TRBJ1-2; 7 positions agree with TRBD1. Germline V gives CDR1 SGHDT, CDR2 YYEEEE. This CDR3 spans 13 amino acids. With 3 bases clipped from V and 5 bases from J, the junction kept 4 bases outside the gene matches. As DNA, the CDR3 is TGTGCCAGCAGCTCGGGACAGTCGTATGGCTACACCTTC. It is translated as CASSSGQSYGYTF.

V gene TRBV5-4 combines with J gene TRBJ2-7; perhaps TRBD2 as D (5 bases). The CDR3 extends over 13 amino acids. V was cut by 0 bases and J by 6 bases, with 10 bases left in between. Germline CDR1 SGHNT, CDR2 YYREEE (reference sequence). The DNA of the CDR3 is TGTGCCAGCAGCTTGGGGCCCGCGGGCGAGCAGTACTTC. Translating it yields CASSLGPAGEQYF.

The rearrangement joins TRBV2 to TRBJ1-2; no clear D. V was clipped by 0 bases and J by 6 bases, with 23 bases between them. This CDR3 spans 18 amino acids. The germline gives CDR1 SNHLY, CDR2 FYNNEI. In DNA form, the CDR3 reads TGTGCCAGCAGTGAAGCAGGAGGTTTTGAAGGGTTCGCAGATGGCTACACCTTC. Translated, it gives CASSEAGGFEGFADGYTF.

The CDR3 sequence: CASSERRGQGDYGYTF. CDR3 coding DNA: TGTGCCAGCAGTGAAAGACGAGGACAGGGGGACTATGGCTACACCTTC. The gene calls are TRBV6-1 and TRBJ1-2; 10 nucleotides line up with TRBD1. Looked up from germline, CDR1 is MNHNS and CDR2 is SASEGT. V lost 2 bases and J lost 3; bases outside the gene matches: 6. The CDR3 loop spans 16 amino acids.

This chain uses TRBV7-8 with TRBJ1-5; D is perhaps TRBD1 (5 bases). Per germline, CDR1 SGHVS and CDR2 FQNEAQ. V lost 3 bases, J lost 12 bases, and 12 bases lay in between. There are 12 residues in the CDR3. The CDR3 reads CASSFSTGGQHF. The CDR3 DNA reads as TGTGCCAGCAGCTTCTCCACCGGGGGCCAGCATTTT.

The DNA for the CDR3 is TGTGCCAGCAGTATTAGCGGGGGGGTCAACAATGAGCAGTTCTTC. Translating it yields CASSISGGVNNEQFF. V usage is TRBV6-5 and J usage is TRBJ2-1; 11 positions agree with TRBD2. The CDR3 is 15 amino acids. V was clipped by 5 bases and J by 5 bases; unmatched bases: 5. CDR1 and CDR2 from the germline V gene are MNHEY and SVGAGI.

The CDR3 protein is CASSFDGGNTEAFF. The CDR3 bases are TGTGCCAGCAGCTTCGACGGGGGGAACACTGAAGCTTTCTTT. V and J are TRBV7-2 and TRBJ1-1, with a weak D call TRBD1 (5 bases). The CDR3 has 14 amino acids. Trimming stripped 3 bases from V and 1 base from J, with 9 bases between. Germline CDR1 and CDR2: SGHTA and FQGNSA.

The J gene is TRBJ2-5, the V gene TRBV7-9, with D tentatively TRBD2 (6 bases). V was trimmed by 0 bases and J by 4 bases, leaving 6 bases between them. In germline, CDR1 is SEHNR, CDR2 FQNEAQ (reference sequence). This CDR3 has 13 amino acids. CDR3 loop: CASSLAGGETQYF. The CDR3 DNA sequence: TGTGCCAGCAGCTTAGCGGGAGGAGAGACCCAGTACTTC. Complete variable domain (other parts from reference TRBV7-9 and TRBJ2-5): DTGVSQNPRHKITKRGQNVTFRCDPISEHNRLYWYRQTLGQGPEFLTYFQNEAQLEKSRLLSDRFSAERPKGSFSTLEIQRTEQGDSAMYLCASSLAGGETQYFGPGTRLLVL.

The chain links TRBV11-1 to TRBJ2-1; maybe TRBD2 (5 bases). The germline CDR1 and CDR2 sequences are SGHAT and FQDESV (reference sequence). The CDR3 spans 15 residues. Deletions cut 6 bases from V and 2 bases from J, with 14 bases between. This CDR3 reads CASRPRGAAYNEQFF. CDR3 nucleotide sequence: TGTGCCAGCAGGCCCCGGGGAGCGGCCTACAATGAGCAGTTCTTC.

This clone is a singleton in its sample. CDR3 nucleotide sequence: TGTGCCAGCAGTTATCTCGGTAGCACAGATACGCAGTATTTT. Translating gives CASSYLGSTDTQYF. The gene calls are TRBV6-6 and TRBJ2-3, with D unclear. The V end lost 3 bases, the J end lost 0 bases, and 7 bases lay between the germline ends. The CDR3 length is 14 residues. Germline loops: CDR1 MNHNY, CDR2 SVGAGI (reference sequence).

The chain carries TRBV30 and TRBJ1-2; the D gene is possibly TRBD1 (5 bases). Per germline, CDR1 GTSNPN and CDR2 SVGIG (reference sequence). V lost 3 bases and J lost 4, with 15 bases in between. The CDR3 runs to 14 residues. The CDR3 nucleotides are TGTGCCTGGAGGGGAGGGGCGGGGACCTATGGCTACACCTTC. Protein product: CAWRGGAGTYGYTF.